The 30 T cell receptor beta chains reported below all come from one sample, sequenced in a study of shared clonotypes between healthy human individuals. Sequencing was performed with immunoSEQ multiplex PCR; in TCRdb, only in-frame clones are kept and a portion is missing. The sample holds millions of clones; about 94% are singletons and the top ten take 1.1%. Terminally differentiated effector memory CD45RA+ cells were excluded from the naive CD8 cells, which were CD45RO-negative and positively selected for CCR7. The material sequenced was naive CD8+ T cells sorted from blood. The receptor source for this set is a man younger than 35 in good health.

The chain joins TRBV14 to TRBJ2-1, with 7 bases identical to TRBD1. This CDR3 comprises 16 residues. After removal of 3 bases from V and 5 bases from J, the junction contained 10 bases not matched to a gene. Per the germline V gene, CDR1 is SGHDN and CDR2 is FVKESK. The CDR3 loop reads CASSQSLGQPNNEQFF. The CDR3, as DNA: TGTGCCAGCAGCCAGAGCCTGGGACAGCCCAACAATGAGCAGTTCTTC.

The chain couples TRBV15 to TRBJ2-5; no firm D call. Germline CDR1 reads LNHNV; CDR2 reads YYDKDF (reference sequence). This CDR3 region has 15 residues. Trimming took off 1 base at V and 4 bases at J, with 13 bases between the two ends. The CDR3 DNA reads as TGTGCCACCAGCAGAGGGGTAGGCAGCGTAGAGACCCAGTACTTC. Translation: CATSRGVGSVETQYF.

The chain joins TRBV2 to TRBJ2-7; D is perhaps TRBD1 (5 bases). V lost 3 bases and J lost 6, with 21 bases in between. The CDR3 contains 16 residues. Germline V gene sequence: CDR1 SNHLY, CDR2 FYNNEI. The CDR3 nucleotides are TGTGCCAGCAGTGACCAGGCCCTTTTTCAGGGTTTCGAGCAGTACTTC. Translating it yields CASSDQALFQGFEQYF.

The rearrangement uses TRBV7-8 and TRBJ2-2; D is possibly TRBD1 (5 bases). The CDR3 covers 13 residues. Per germline, CDR1 SGHVS and CDR2 FQNEAQ. V lost 1 base, J lost 9 bases, and 9 bases lay in between. CDR3: CASSLGGDWELFF. CDR3 nucleotide sequence: TGTGCCAGCAGCTTAGGGGGCGACTGGGAGCTGTTTTTT.

The genes are TRBV18 and TRBJ1-1, with 8 bases lining up with TRBD1. V shed 0 bases, J shed 7 bases, and the junction held 7 bases outside the gene matches. This CDR3 spans 15 amino acids. Germline lookup yields CDR1 KGHSH and CDR2 LQKENI. The CDR3 sequence is CASSPPLTGVIEAFF. The CDR3 nucleotides read TGTGCCAGCTCACCACCGCTGACAGGGGTAATTGAAGCTTTCTTT.

Only one count was recorded for this clone. The chain uses TRBV6-4 and TRBJ2-2; TRBD1 is a possible D gene (6 bases). Trimming stripped 4 bases from V and 2 bases from J, with 8 bases between. Germline CDR1 reads MRHNA; CDR2 reads SNTAGT. The CDR3 length is 14 residues. Here the CDR3 reads CASSVGHNTGELFF. Written as DNA, the CDR3 is TGTGCCAGCAGTGTGGGACACAACACCGGGGAGCTGTTTTTT.

The CDR3 protein is CASSVSDGTSTDTQYF. The CDR3 DNA follows: TGTGCCAGCAGCGTATCGGACGGGACTAGCACAGATACGCAGTATTTT. V and J are TRBV9 and TRBJ2-3; TRBD2 is a possible D gene (6 bases). Germline CDR1 is SGDLS and CDR2 is YYNGEE. This CDR3 is built from 16 residues. The germline V and J ends were trimmed by 1 base and 0 bases, with 12 bases remaining between them.

This clone was recorded only once. This chain uses TRBV10-2 with TRBJ1-1, with D tentatively TRBD1 (6 bases). V lost 6 bases and J 2 bases, leaving 10 bases between the germline ends. The CDR3 consists of 13 residues. The germline V gene encodes CDR1 WSHSY and CDR2 SAAADI. The CDR3 coding sequence is TGCGCCAGCAGGTGGACAGCCAACACTGAAGCTTTCTTT. It is translated as CASRWTANTEAFF.

J is TRBJ2-7 and V is TRBV5-5; tentatively, D is TRBD1 or TRBD2 (5 bases each). The CDR3 sequence is 13 residues long. The germline gives CDR1 SGHKS, CDR2 YYEKEE (reference sequence). The V gene lost 3 bases and the J gene lost 4 bases, with 11 bases spanning the gap. This CDR3 is CASSWGTRYEQYF. CDR3 in DNA: TGTGCCAGCAGCTGGGGGACGAGATACGAGCAGTACTTC.

The chain couples TRBV5-1 to TRBJ1-6; possibly TRBD1 for D (5 bases). V lost 0 bases to trimming and J lost 7 bases, with 11 bases between them. This CDR3 comprises 15 residues. Germline CDR1 is SGHRS and CDR2 is YFSETQ. CDR3 DNA: TGCGCCAGCAGCTTGGATGCAGGGTACAATTCACCCCTCCACTTT. As protein: CASSLDAGYNSPLHF.

The gene calls are TRBV6-6 and TRBJ1-3, with a possible D match to TRBD1 (5 bases). V was pared by 2 bases and J by 0 bases, with 11 bases between. Looked up from germline, CDR1 is MNHNY and CDR2 is SVGAGI (reference sequence). CDR3 length: 16 residues. The CDR3 loop is CASSYGTEGSGNTIYF. DNA of the CDR3: TGTGCCAGCAGTTACGGGACCGAGGGCTCTGGAAACACCATATATTTT.

As to this clone: In the same sample, other DNA sequences code for this CDR3. The chain couples TRBV7-9 to TRBJ1-1, with 10 bases fitting TRBD1. CDR3 length: 15 amino acids. J gave up 1 base and V 4 bases, and 3 bases lay outside the gene matches. The V gene's germline CDR1 is SEHNR and CDR2 FQNEAQ (reference sequence). The CDR3 is CASSSGQGGNTEAFF. The CDR3 DNA reads TGTGCCAGCAGCTCAGGACAGGGGGGGAACACTGAAGCTTTCTTT.

The CDR3 DNA is TGTGCCAGCAGTTACTCCCCCGGCACGTGGAATGAGCAGTTCTTC. Its translation is CASSYSPGTWNEQFF. The chain carries TRBV6-5 and TRBJ2-1; no firm D call. The CDR3 is 15 amino acids. Per the germline V gene, CDR1 is MNHEY and CDR2 is SVGAGI. V was pared by 0 bases and J by 7 bases, with 13 bases between.

This clone was observed a handful of times. The rearrangement joins TRBV7-2 to TRBJ1-5; 8 bases agree with TRBD1. The trim removed 8 bases at V and 1 base at J, leaving 4 bases unmatched. This CDR3 is 14 amino acids long. In germline, CDR1 is SGHTA, CDR2 FQGNSA. CDR3 nucleotide sequence: TGTGCCAGCTGTCGACAGGGGAGCAATCAGCCCCAGCATTTT. It is translated as CASCRQGSNQPQHF.

The rearrangement joins TRBV4-1 to TRBJ2-5; D not resolved. The DNA matches TRBJ2-7 better at its end, which makes the J call doubtful. This CDR3 comprises 15 residues. Looked up from germline, CDR1 is MGHRA and CDR2 is YSYEKL. This chain's CDR3 is CASSQDPLSSYEQYF. In DNA, the CDR3 is TGCGCCAGCAGCCAAGATCCGCTATCCTCCTACGAGCAGTACTTC.

The rearrangement joins TRBV6-1 to TRBJ2-7, with D maybe TRBD2 (5 bases). Per the germline V gene, CDR1 is MNHNS and CDR2 is SASEGT. This CDR3 is built from 15 residues. V lost 3 bases to trimming and J lost 2 bases, with 14 bases between them. The CDR3 DNA follows: TGTGCCAGCAGTGAGGGCGGGTCGACGCCCTACGAGCAGTACTTC. Protein: CASSEGGSTPYEQYF.

This chain connects TRBV7-9 to TRBJ1-5; the match to TRBD1 covers 7 bases. The CDR3 spans 15 residues. After removal of 4 bases from V and 2 bases from J, the junction contained 5 bases not matched to a gene. Germline V gives CDR1 SEHNR, CDR2 FQNEAQ (reference sequence). CDR3 loop: CASSSTGPGNQPQHF. CDR3 DNA: TGTGCCAGCAGCTCGACAGGGCCAGGCAATCAGCCCCAGCATTTT.

The chain links TRBV27 to TRBJ2-3; TRBD2 matches at 7 bases. Germline V CDR1 and CDR2: MNHEY, SMNVEV (reference sequence). The CDR3 covers 15 residues. V lost 6 bases to trimming and J lost 2 bases; unmatched junction nucleotides: 8. DNA for the CDR3: TGTGCCAGCAGAGGCAGCGGGGATACCACAGATACGCAGTATTTT. Protein: CASRGSGDTTDTQYF.

The V gene is TRBV9, the J gene TRBJ2-7; TRBD2 aligns across 10 bases. The ends lost 1 base at V and 0 bases at J; junction bases unmatched: 4. The CDR3 spans 16 residues. Germline assignment: CDR1 SGDLS and CDR2 YYNGEE. CDR3 coding DNA: TGTGCCAGCAGCGTATCGCCTAGCGGGAGCTCCTACGAGCAGTACTTC. Translated: CASSVSPSGSSYEQYF. The whole variable domain, filled in from reference TRBV9 and TRBJ2-7, reads DSGVTQTPKHLITATGQRVTLRCSPRSGDLSVYWYQQSLDQGLQFLIQYYNGEERAKGNILERFSAQQFPDLHSELNLSSLELGDSALYFCASSVSPSGSSYEQYFGPGTRLTVT.

About this clone: Other DNA sequences from this sample encode an identical CDR3 as well. The V call is TRBV7-8, the J call TRBJ2-1; 13 bases align to TRBD2. V was clipped by 1 base and J by 0 bases; unmatched bases: 3. CDR3 length equals 18 residues. From germline, CDR1 is SGHVS and CDR2 FQNEAQ. The CDR3 bases are TGTGCCAGCAGCTTAGGACTAGCGGGGGGCTTCTCCTACAATGAGCAGTTCTTC. Translation gives CASSLGLAGGFSYNEQFF.

This clone appeared once. Additional DNA sequences in this sample encode the identical CDR3. The rearrangement joins TRBV4-1 to TRBJ1-2; no clear D. Per germline, CDR1 MGHRA and CDR2 YSYEKL. The CDR3 contains 11 residues. The V end lost 0 bases, the J end lost 8 bases, and 4 bases lay between the germline ends. The CDR3 spells CASSQDEGYTF. For the CDR3, the DNA is TGCGCCAGCAGCCAAGATGAAGGCTACACCTTC.

The J gene is TRBJ2-7, the V gene TRBV29-1; D tentatively reads TRBD1 or TRBD2 (5 bases each). V dropped 2 bases and J dropped 5 bases, with 19 bases sitting between them. The germline V gene encodes CDR1 SQVTM and CDR2 ANQGSEA. This CDR3 has 15 amino acids. CDR3 nucleotides: TGCAGCGTTGAATTCAGAGGGACGAGGACCAACGAGCAGTACTTC. Protein sequence: CSVEFRGTRTNEQYF.

The V gene is TRBV28, the J gene TRBJ1-2, with 7 bases that match TRBD1. J lost 3 bases, V lost 3 bases, and 13 bases had no gene match. Germline CDR1 MDHEN, CDR2 SYDVKM. CDR3 length: 17 amino acids. CDR3 sequence reads: CASSFLTRGTSDYGYTF. The DNA of the CDR3 is TGTGCCAGCAGTTTTTTGACCAGGGGGACCTCTGACTATGGCTACACCTTC.

The chain links TRBV9 to TRBJ2-3; D gene ambiguous. The length of the CDR3 is 14 residues. V was clipped by 6 bases and J by 2 bases, with 13 bases between them. Germline V lookup: CDR1 SGDLS, CDR2 YYNGEE. This chain's CDR3 is CASNPAMNTDTQYF. As DNA, the CDR3 is TGTGCCAGCAACCCCGCCATGAACACAGATACGCAGTATTTT.

J is TRBJ1-5 and V is TRBV27; D remains ambiguous. V lost 6 bases, J lost 2 bases, and 14 bases lay in between. This CDR3 has 15 residues. Germline CDR1 reads MNHEY; CDR2 reads SMNVEV (reference sequence). The CDR3 DNA is TGTGCCAGCAGCCAGGTGGGGTTAGGCAATCAGCCCCAGCATTTT. As protein: CASSQVGLGNQPQHF.

This clone was counted once. The chain carries TRBV7-9 and TRBJ1-5; D may be TRBD1 (5 bases). The CDR3 runs to 16 residues. V lost 5 bases to trimming and J lost 1 base, with 15 bases between them. From germline, CDR1 is SEHNR and CDR2 FQNEAQ (reference sequence). CDR3 region: CASSQGWGRSNQPQHF. Here the CDR3 DNA reads TGTGCCAGCAGCCAGGGTTGGGGTAGGAGCAATCAGCCCCAGCATTTT.

V gene TRBV4-1 combines with J gene TRBJ2-2; D perhaps matches TRBD1 (6 bases). CDR3 length: 18 amino acids. Germline CDR1 is MGHRA and CDR2 is YSYEKL. With 3 bases removed from V and 1 base from J, the gap between germline ends came to 18 bases. The CDR3 region is CASSQVMWVGGNTGELFF. The CDR3 nucleotides read TGCGCCAGCAGCCAGGTCATGTGGGTAGGGGGGAACACCGGGGAGCTGTTTTTT.

The chain is built from TRBV6-1 and TRBJ2-5, with TRBD1 matching over 10 bases. The CDR3 length is 18 residues. CDR1 and CDR2 (germline): MNHNS, SASEGT. J gave up 5 bases and V 2 bases, and 14 bases lay outside the gene matches. The CDR3 sequence: CASSEIQGQGFVSETQYF. The DNA of the CDR3 is TGTGCCAGCAGTGAAATACAGGGACAGGGGTTTGTTTCGGAGACCCAGTACTTC.

V usage is TRBV5-6 and J usage is TRBJ1-2, with TRBD1 identical over 12 bases. Germline V lookup: CDR1 SGHDT, CDR2 YYEEEE. The length of the CDR3 is 12 residues. Trimming cost V 4 bases and J 8 bases; bases outside gene matches: 0. Written as DNA, the CDR3 is TGTGCCAGCAGCGGGACAGGGGGCGGCTACACCTTC. Translating it yields CASSGTGGGYTF.

The CDR3 DNA is TGCGCCAGCAGCCAATGGACAGGGTTAACGACAGATACGCAGTATTTT. This sequence encodes CASSQWTGLTTDTQYF. This chain connects TRBV4-1 to TRBJ2-3; 8 bases are a match to TRBD1. Germline V gene lookup returns CDR1 MGHRA and CDR2 YSYEKL. The CDR3 consists of 16 residues. V lost 2 bases and J lost 3; bases outside the gene matches: 7.